The clone carrying this T cell receptor beta chain was observed at least ten times. Its antigen is unidentified. The data are from a study of identical twins. Points from the study as a whole: Fewer insertions characterized abundant cord blood beta clonotypes, whereas memory repertoires showed none. In beta out-of-frame sequences, the excess sharing between twins was weaker.

Germline CDR1 reads KGHDR; CDR2 reads SFDVKD. The CDR3 is 16 amino acids. The ends lost 3 bases at V and 6 bases at J; junction bases unmatched: 9. Every sampled donor was Caucasian and healthy. In TCRdb, the 5' RACE reads were re-called with MiXCR into one record per CDR3 protein. The table shows about 220,000 distinct CDR3 sequences, with roughly 7.5% occurring only once. The sample was also reused in another study, on yellow fever vaccine responses in identical twins.

The specimen sequenced was memory (CD45RO+) T cells sorted from blood. The chain joins TRBV24-1 to TRBJ2-1; 8 positions match TRBD2. The TCR comes from a woman aged 18 to 35 in good health. DNA of the CDR3: TGTGCCACCAGTGATCCGGGACTAGGGGACGGCAATGAGCAGTTCTTC. Its protein product is CATSDPGLGDGNEQFF.